The next 17 T cell receptor beta chains were all read from a single sample in a study of T cell changes during pregnancy in multiple sclerosis. Assay used: immunoSEQ multiplex PCR; TCRdb lists only in-frame clones, some missing. Here the sample spans about 40,000 clones, 90% being singletons. Sequencing was performed on CD4+ T cells from peripheral blood mononuclear cells, taken in the third trimester of pregnancy. These receptors originate from a female donor with multiple sclerosis, enrolled in a pregnancy study.

This chain links TRBV23-1 with TRBJ2-3; D may be TRBD2 (6 bases). TRBV23-1 is treated as an ORF (open reading frame) with a function not yet certain. This CDR3 is 17 amino acids long. The V gene lost 3 bases and the J gene lost 2 bases, with 18 bases spanning the gap. Written as DNA, the CDR3 is TGCGCCAGCAGTCACTACGACGTCCGGAGGGACACAGATACGCAGTATTTT. Translation: CASSHYDVRRDTDTQYF.

CDR3 bases: TGTGCCAGCAGCTCACCAGGGATTGAAAAACTGTTTTTT. It is translated as CASSSPGIEKLFF. V gene TRBV7-9 combines with J gene TRBJ1-4, with D perhaps TRBD1 (5 bases). Germline assignment: CDR1 SEHNR and CDR2 FQNEAQ (reference sequence). With 4 bases removed from V and 7 bases from J, the gap between germline ends came to 10 bases. The CDR3 loop spans 13 amino acids.

The rearrangement uses TRBV6-1 and TRBJ1-5, with a weak D call TRBD1 (5 bases). Germline loops: CDR1 MNHNS, CDR2 SASEGT. Trimming removed 7 bases from V and 0 bases from J, with 10 bases in between. This CDR3 region has 14 residues. The chain's CDR3 is CASIDSYSNQPQHF. For the CDR3, the DNA is TGTGCCAGCATAGACAGTTATAGCAATCAGCCCCAGCATTTT.

This clone has more than one count but fewer than ten. The chain combines TRBV11-3 with TRBJ2-2, with D possibly matching TRBD2 (5 bases). With 1 base removed from V and 7 bases from J, the gap between germline ends came to 10 bases. The CDR3 has 14 amino acids. Looked up from germline, CDR1 is SGHNT and CDR2 is YENEEA. CDR3 nucleotides: TGTGCCAGCAGCTTAGTCCGCGGGTACGGGGAGCTGTTTTTT. It translates to CASSLVRGYGELFF.

The chain links TRBV10-1 to TRBJ1-2, with 9 bases that match TRBD1. The germline V gene encodes CDR1 WNHNN and CDR2 SYGVQD (reference sequence). Unmatched junction bases numbered 9, after V lost 6 bases and J lost 7 bases. The CDR3 length is 14 residues. CDR3 protein: CASSPRTGAGGYTF. The CDR3 DNA is TGCGCCAGCAGCCCAAGGACAGGGGCCGGTGGCTACACCTTC.

CDR3 DNA sequence: TGTGCCAGCAGCCAAGGAGGAGGACAGGCGAGTAGTGGGCAGTTCTTC. Protein product: CASSQGGGQASSGQFF. The V gene is TRBV4-2, the J gene TRBJ2-1; 7 bases map to TRBD1. Germline CDR1 LGHNA, CDR2 YNFKEQ. J was trimmed by 12 bases and V by 1 base; bases with no gene match: 15. The CDR3 is 16 amino acids.

The gene calls are TRBV11-3 and TRBJ2-1, with 11 bases aligning to TRBD2. Germline CDR1 is SGHNT and CDR2 is YENEEA. The V gene end was trimmed by 5 bases and the J gene end by 3 bases; junction bases not matched to a gene: 3. The CDR3 covers 15 residues. The CDR3 loop reads CASSPTSGSYNEQFF. CDR3 nucleotide sequence: TGTGCCAGCAGCCCAACTAGCGGGAGCTACAATGAGCAGTTCTTC.

The genes are TRBV4-2 and TRBJ2-2; 8 bases fit TRBD1. Germline V gene lookup returns CDR1 LGHNA and CDR2 YNFKEQ. V was clipped by 3 bases and J by 7 bases; unmatched bases: 13. This CDR3 is built from 17 residues. Written as DNA, the CDR3 is TGTGCCAGCAGCCAGTATGGTACAGGGGGGATTGGCGGGGAGCTGTTTTTT. It encodes CASSQYGTGGIGGELFF.

V and J are TRBV5-1 and TRBJ1-1; D might be TRBD1 (5 bases). Germline CDR1 and CDR2: SGHRS and YFSETQ. The CDR3 has 15 amino acids. Trimming took 5 bases from V and 0 from J, leaving 14 bases between them. CDR3 bases: TGCGCCAGCAGGACAGAACCCCTTATGAACACTGAAGCTTTCTTT. Amino acid sequence: CASRTEPLMNTEAFF.

The genes are TRBV10-3 and TRBJ2-1; 9 nucleotides line up with TRBD2. The CDR3 runs 17 residues. V trimming: 3 bases; J trimming: 9 bases; junction bases outside the gene matches: 15. CDR1 and CDR2 (germline): ENHRY, SYGVKD. The CDR3 DNA reads as TGTGCCATCAGTGACCTCCAGAGCGGCGGGAGGGCAGGTGAGCAGTTCTTC. Translating gives CAISDLQSGGRAGEQFF.

The chain carries TRBV4-1 and TRBJ1-2, with D possibly matching TRBD1 (5 bases). Deletions cut 3 bases from V and 1 base from J, with 15 bases between. The CDR3 spans 16 residues. Germline V gives CDR1 MGHRA, CDR2 YSYEKL. CDR3 protein: CASSHSTGAGNYGYTF. The CDR3 region has the DNA TGCGCCAGCAGCCATAGTACAGGCGCAGGTAACTATGGCTACACCTTC.

The J gene is TRBJ2-2, the V gene TRBV4-3; no firm D call. V shed 4 bases and J shed 0 bases, with 12 bases lying between them. CDR3 length: 16 residues. Per germline, CDR1 LGHNA and CDR2 YSLEER. CDR3 coding DNA: TGCGCCAGCAGCCTAGGCGTGGGCTCGAACACCGGGGAGCTGTTTTTT. Translation gives CASSLGVGSNTGELFF.

The chain recombines TRBV4-2 with TRBJ2-1; possibly TRBD1 for D (6 bases). Trimming took off 0 bases at V and 2 bases at J, with 17 bases between the two ends. This CDR3 contains 18 residues. Germline assignment: CDR1 LGHNA and CDR2 YNFKEQ. The CDR3 bases are TGTGCCAGCAGCCAAGACCTAGACAGGAGCCCTACCTACAATGAGCAGTTCTTC. Translating gives CASSQDLDRSPTYNEQFF.

The genes are TRBV14 and TRBJ2-1; perhaps TRBD2 as D (6 bases). V was clipped by 3 bases and J by 0 bases, with 12 bases between them. This CDR3 region has 16 residues. CDR1 is SGHDN and CDR2 is FVKESK in the germline V gene. DNA for the CDR3: TGTGCCAGCAGCCATGGGATTAGCGGCTCCTACAATGAGCAGTTCTTC. Its protein product is CASSHGISGSYNEQFF.

The CDR3, as DNA: TGCGCCAGCAGCCACCAGACAGCGGGCTCCTACGAGCAGTACTTC. Translation: CASSHQTAGSYEQYF. V usage is TRBV10-1 and J usage is TRBJ2-7; D is possibly TRBD2 (6 bases). Trimming pared 6 bases from V and 0 bases from J, leaving 15 bases between. The CDR3 loop spans 15 amino acids. Germline values: CDR1 WNHNN, CDR2 SYGVQD (reference sequence).

The V gene is TRBV13, the J gene TRBJ2-7; TRBD1 agrees at 10 bases. Per germline, CDR1 PRHDT and CDR2 FYEKMQ (reference sequence). Trimming cost V 2 bases and J 5 bases; bases outside gene matches: 9. The CDR3 covers 16 residues. CDR3 loop: CASSLWAPGQGNEQYF. In DNA form, the CDR3 reads TGTGCCAGCAGCTTATGGGCCCCGGGACAGGGGAACGAGCAGTACTTC.

The V gene is TRBV27, the J gene TRBJ2-1; the D gene is possibly TRBD1 (6 bases). Trimming stripped 5 bases from V and 6 bases from J, with 11 bases between. The CDR3 runs to 13 residues. Germline V gene data show CDR1 as MNHEY and CDR2 as SMNVEV (reference sequence). This chain's CDR3 is CASSPTGTNEQFF. The CDR3 coding sequence is TGTGCCAGCAGTCCGACAGGCACCAATGAGCAGTTCTTC.